Sequencing of this TCR beta chain was carried out in a study of PD-1 blockade in classical Hodgkin lymphoma (dated by TCRdb to between 2020 and 2021). Describing the broader study: Nivolumab dosing was 3 mg/kg intravenously every 2 weeks, continuing until either disease progression or unacceptable toxicity. To define a peripheral blood immune signature of response to PD-1 blockade in classical Hodgkin lymphoma, the study combined TCR beta sequencing with CyTOF.

Notes on this clone: Its binding antigen is unknown. Within one base of it there is no much larger clone, and no base qualities were kept.

Genomic DNA was isolated using the Qiagen DNeasy kit from unsorted PBMCs as well as from negatively selected CD4+ and CD8+ fractions. TCR beta CDR3 regions were amplified by immunoSEQ multiplex PCR using primers annealing to V and J segments. A synthetic immune receptor repertoire was used to minimize amplification bias, and any residual bias was removed computationally once sequencing was done. On the study's bioinformatics: Custom Python scripts were used to quantify repertoire diversity as the Shannon entropy index. The unsorted, CD4+ and CD8+ repertoires were each analyzed separately, with the exception of combined analyses, where CD4+ and CD8+ sequences were merged in silico. Clonal expansion was defined as a frequency increase of at least 2-fold after treatment compared with C1D1, and clones undetected at baseline were assigned a pseudocount of 0.5. Singleton clones were defined as clones with 0 or 1 copy at C1D1, and non-singleton clones were defined as clones with 2 or more copies. Clones expanded in unsorted samples were annotated as CD4+, CD8+ or unknown by matching protein sequences in sorted samples from the same patient. Wilcoxon tests on paired samples were used to test diversity changes from C1D1 to C4D1. TCRdb retrieved this table from immuneACCESS and kept in-frame rearrangements only. Not all clones are present; in checked studies, unresolved V genes account for under half, and no reason is known for the remainder. V, J and clone size reflect that table, while D and trimming were determined from the DNA. The table for this sample lists 40,000 to 45,000 clones; approximately 70% of them were counted only once. The ten largest clonotypes hold approximately 3% of the sample.

Summary of the overall study and its limitations: The study was limited to a single clinical trial cohort, and causes of repertoire differences, possibly disease activity or prior therapy, remained undefined. Among trial patients, those achieving complete response had baseline diversity similar to that of newly diagnosed patients, while diversity was significantly lower in partial responders and progressors. By C4D1, a significant rise was seen in CD4+ TCR diversity but not in CD8+ TCR diversity (p=0.0027 vs p=0.16), and the rise was most apparent among complete responders (p=0.02). Lower diversity was observed in patients in whom nivolumab was started less than 1 year after ASCT, and these patients were excluded from later analyses so that confounding by immune reconstitution would be avoided. Baseline TCR diversity was reported to be lower in newly diagnosed patients than in healthy donors and to be lower still in relapsed/refractory patients.

This specimen's time point label, interpreted: cycle 2 day 1 (C2D1) of nivolumab. All trial patients had relapsed after autologous stem cell transplantation, with cohorts A, B and C differing in prior brentuximab vedotin exposure. The trial cohort was composed of about 60 patients with relapsed/refractory classical Hodgkin lymphoma, for whom complete response, partial response or progressive disease was recorded as best overall response. In the multi-cohort phase II CheckMate 205 trial, trial patients received single-agent nivolumab. An independent review committee assessed best overall response using the 2007 International Working Group response criteria. Trial PBMCs were collected immediately before nivolumab initiation (C1D1) and during therapy at cycle 2 day 1 and cycle 4 day 1. After peripheral blood was drawn into 8 mL Vacutainer Cell Preparation Tubes, PBMCs were isolated by centrifugation and then cryopreserved.

According to the germline V gene, CDR1 reads MDHEN and CDR2 reads SYDVKM. The junction shows trimming of 5 bases on V and 4 bases on J, plus 17 bases between the germline ends. There are 16 amino acids in the CDR3, from cysteine to phenylalanine inclusive. The sequence is cut down to CDR3 DNA, 48 bases in frame from base 1. This TCR was recovered from a human donor with classical Hodgkin lymphoma. The specimen was peripheral blood mononuclear cells (PBMCs), collected before the second cycle of nivolumab. This chain joins TRBV28 to TRBJ2-2; the D gene is perhaps TRBD2, on 5 matching bases. The CDR3 reads as follows: CASSPRVREGTGELFF. The DNA sequence is TGTGCCAGCAGTCCCCGCGTACGAGAGGGCACCGGGGAGCTGTTTTTT.